What follows are 20 T cell receptor beta chains derived from one specimen sequenced in a study of blood T cell repertoires in COVID-19. The data were produced by immunoSEQ multiplex PCR, yet TCRdb's version contains in-frame clones alone and is incomplete. Among roughly 150,000 clones listed, 70% to 90% were seen once. The source material was peripheral blood. The source is a woman at least 80 years old with COVID-19, enrolled during active disease.

The rearrangement joins TRBV5-1 to TRBJ2-6; D is possibly TRBD2 (5 bases). The V end lost 2 bases, the J end lost 0 bases, and 9 bases lay between the germline ends. Germline V gene lookup returns CDR1 SGHRS and CDR2 YFSETQ. There are 16 residues in the CDR3. For the CDR3, the DNA is TGCGCCAGCAGCTTTGGGGAGTCCTCTGGGGCCAACGTCCTGACTTTC. This translates into CASSFGESSGANVLTF.

The chain recombines TRBV11-2 with TRBJ2-7; D may be TRBD1 (5 bases). The V and J ends lost 1 base and 4 bases respectively, with 14 bases between them. The CDR3 sequence is 15 residues long. CDR1 and CDR2 from the germline V gene are SGHAT and FQNNGV. The CDR3 is CASSLGGANGYEQYF. As DNA, the CDR3 is TGTGCCAGCAGCTTAGGTGGGGCTAACGGGTACGAGCAGTACTTC.

This clone has more than one count but fewer than ten. The chain recombines TRBV5-1 with TRBJ1-6; D gene unclear. V lost 4 bases and J lost 6, with 8 bases in between. This CDR3 is 13 amino acids long. Per germline, CDR1 SGHRS and CDR2 YFSETQ. This CDR3 reads CASSPKLNSPLHF. The CDR3 DNA reads as TGCGCCAGCAGCCCAAAACTTAATTCACCCCTCCACTTT.

This clone was detected only a few times. J is TRBJ2-2 and V is TRBV10-1; 10 positions agree with TRBD2. The CDR3 contains 15 residues. V shed 3 bases and J 10 bases; nucleotides not matched to a gene: 8. CDR1 and CDR2 from the germline V gene are WNHNN and SYGVQD (reference sequence). CDR3 amino acids: CASSEGASGGQELFF. CDR3 nucleotide sequence: TGCGCCAGCAGTGAAGGGGCTAGCGGGGGCCAGGAGCTGTTTTTT.

A word on this clone: Other DNA sequences in the same sample also yield this CDR3. The rearrangement uses TRBV6-5 and TRBJ2-3, with no clear D. This CDR3 has 11 residues. Germline V gene sequence: CDR1 MNHEY, CDR2 SVGAGI. Trimming cost V 6 bases and J 2 bases, with 3 bases left between them. The CDR3 nucleotides read TGTGCCAGCAGCTCCACAGATACGCAGTATTTT. Its protein product is CASSSTDTQYF.

This chain joins TRBV5-1 and TRBJ1-3; the D gene is possibly TRBD1 (6 bases). The CDR3 extends over 16 amino acids. Trimming cost V 4 bases and J 0 bases, with 14 bases left between them. CDR1 SGHRS and CDR2 YFSETQ come from the germline V gene. This chain's CDR3 is CASSPGQLFSGNTIYF. Written as DNA, the CDR3 is TGCGCCAGCAGCCCCGGACAGTTATTCTCTGGAAACACCATATATTTT. The full variable domain, completed using reference TRBV5-1 and TRBJ1-3, is KAGVTQTPRYLIKTRGQQVTLSCSPISGHRSVSWYQQTPGQGLQFLFEYFSETQRNKGNFPGRFSGRQFSNSRSEMNVSTLELGDSALYLCASSPGQLFSGNTIYFGEGSWLTVV.

V is TRBV7-3 and J is TRBJ1-6; D possibly corresponds to TRBD1 (6 bases). Trimming cost V 5 bases and J 10 bases, with 12 bases left between them. This CDR3 is built from 13 residues. In germline, CDR1 is SGHTA, CDR2 FQGTGA. CDR3 sequence (DNA): TGTGCCAGCAGCATCGGACAGAGATCACCCCTCCACTTT. Translating it yields CASSIGQRSPLHF. The entire variable domain, with the rest obtained from reference TRBV7-3 and TRBJ1-6, is as follows: GAGVSQTPSNKVTEKGKYVELRCDPISGHTALYWYRQSLGQGPEFLIYFQGTGAADDSGLPNDRFFAVRPEGSVSTLKIQRTERGDSAVYLCASSIGQRSPLHFGNGTRLTVT.

The chain joins TRBV4-1 to TRBJ2-1; 7 bases line up with TRBD2. V dropped 1 base and J dropped 2; count of bases not matched to a gene: 8. There are 17 residues in the CDR3. CDR1 is MGHRA and CDR2 is YSYEKL in the germline V gene. This CDR3 reads CASSQGGGNLAYNEQFF. The CDR3 region has the DNA TGCGCCAGCAGCCAAGGGGGGGGAAATCTCGCCTACAATGAGCAGTTCTTC.

This clone was picked up a small number of times. V is TRBV20-1 and J is TRBJ2-1, with D possibly matching TRBD2 (5 bases). Deletions cut 3 bases from V and 6 bases from J, with 15 bases between. The CDR3 runs to 14 residues. Germline V gives CDR1 DFQATT, CDR2 SNEGSKA (reference sequence). CDR3 region: CSASPSPASNEQFF. DNA of the CDR3: TGCAGTGCTAGTCCTAGCCCCGCGTCCAATGAGCAGTTCTTC.

The CDR3 region is CASSALADSYNEQFF. The CDR3 bases are TGTGCCAGCAGCGCCCTAGCGGACTCCTACAATGAGCAGTTCTTC. The chain combines TRBV9 with TRBJ2-1, with TRBD2 matching over 7 bases. The CDR3 loop spans 15 amino acids. The germline V gene has CDR1 SGDLS and CDR2 YYNGEE. V lost 3 bases, J lost 0 bases, and 3 bases stayed unmatched.

The rearrangement links TRBV29-1 to TRBJ1-2; maybe TRBD1 (6 bases). The CDR3 is 12 amino acids. The V gene's germline CDR1 is SQVTM and CDR2 ANQGSEA. Between the trimmed V and J ends, which lost 7 bases and 4 bases, there was a span of 13 bases. CDR3 in amino acids: CSANREGYGYTF. The CDR3 nucleotides read TGCAGCGCAAACAGGGAGGGCTATGGCTACACCTTC.

This chain connects TRBV6-5 to TRBJ1-2; TRBD1 is a possible D gene (5 bases). Germline assignment: CDR1 MNHEY and CDR2 SVGAGI. V lost 8 bases and J lost 4, with 8 bases in between. The CDR3 spans 11 residues. The CDR3 sequence: CASRTPYGYTF. CDR3 in DNA: TGTGCCAGCCGGACACCCTATGGCTACACCTTC.

A single count supports this clone. The chain is built from TRBV12-3 or TRBV12-4 and TRBJ1-1; perhaps TRBD1 as D (5 bases). CDR3 length equals 13 residues. The ends were cut back, 5 bases at V and 4 bases at J, with 11 bases in the middle. DNA for the CDR3: TGTGCCAGCAGTCTACAGGAGGGCACTGAAGCTTTCTTT. Amino acids: CASSLQEGTEAFF.

The chain joins TRBV6-5 to TRBJ1-1, with a possible D match to TRBD1 (6 bases). The V gene's germline CDR1 is MNHEY and CDR2 SVGAGI. V lost 2 bases to trimming and J lost 3 bases, with 7 bases between them. This CDR3 contains 13 residues. The CDR3 DNA sequence: TGTGCCAGCAGTTACCGACAGGACACTGAAGCTTTCTTT. Residues: CASSYRQDTEAFF.

This clone has more than one count but fewer than ten. Other DNA sequences in this sample translate to the same CDR3. The chain joins TRBV3-1 (or the pseudogene TRBV3-2) to TRBJ2-2, with D possibly TRBD1 on 7 matching bases. This CDR3 contains 13 residues. V was shortened by 3 bases and J by 6 bases, with 8 bases between the two germline ends. Looked up from germline, CDR1 is LGHDT and CDR2 is YNNKEL (reference sequence). The CDR3 loop reads CASSHRGAGELFF. CDR3 in DNA: TGTGCCAGCAGCCACAGGGGGGCCGGGGAGCTGTTTTTT.

The genes are TRBV11-2 and TRBJ1-4; 7 bases match TRBD1. Germline V gene data show CDR1 as SGHAT and CDR2 as FQNNGV. V lost 5 bases, J lost 8 bases, and 5 bases stayed unmatched. CDR3 length: 13 amino acids. CDR3 region: CASSHGTVEKLFF. Written as DNA, the CDR3 is TGTGCCAGCAGCCATGGGACAGTGGAAAAACTGTTTTTT.

The rearrangement links TRBV9 to TRBJ1-5; no reliable D call. The germline V gene has CDR1 SGDLS and CDR2 YYNGEE. This CDR3 is built from 13 residues. The V gene lost 4 bases and the J gene lost 7 bases, with 12 bases spanning the gap. CDR3 sequence reads: CASSTGFLQPQHF. CDR3 in DNA: TGTGCCAGCAGCACCGGGTTCCTACAGCCCCAGCATTTT.

V gene TRBV7-8 combines with J gene TRBJ1-5; D is undetermined. The CDR3 is 15 amino acids. V was cut by 7 bases and J by 0 bases, with 13 bases left in between. The germline CDR1 and CDR2 sequences are SGHVS and FQNEAQ. CDR3 nucleotides: TGTGCCAGCACCCTCCAGACTTATAGCAATCAGCCCCAGCATTTT. The encoded protein is CASTLQTYSNQPQHF.

The chain recombines TRBV4-1 with TRBJ1-4; 8 positions match TRBD1. Germline-derived CDR1 and CDR2 are MGHRA and YSYEKL. V shed 2 bases, J shed 4 bases, and the junction held 9 bases outside the gene matches. The CDR3 is made up of 17 amino acids. CDR3 bases: TGCGCCAGCAGCCAAACTCGAACCGGGACAGGTAATGAAAAACTGTTTTTT. Translating it yields CASSQTRTGTGNEKLFF.

This clone was counted a few times. The chain carries TRBV29-1 and TRBJ2-7; D is possibly TRBD2 (6 bases). The CDR3 runs to 13 residues. From germline, CDR1 is SQVTM and CDR2 ANQGSEA. Trimming removed 6 bases from V and 0 bases from J, with 12 bases in between. The CDR3 DNA reads as TGCAGCGTGCGGGACCCGGGCTCCTACGAGCAGTACTTC. Its translation: CSVRDPGSYEQYF.